The subject of this entry is one T cell receptor beta chain. This clonotype was seen at least ten times. Its antigen is currently not known. Base quality data are lacking; no much larger clone is found one base away. The data are from a study of Graves' ophthalmopathy and Graves' hyperthyroidism (dated by TCRdb to between 2017 and 2018). A note on the overall study: Peripheral blood was collected at initial diagnosis, prior to any treatment. TCR beta repertoire signatures were used to distinguish Graves' ophthalmopathy from Graves' hyperthyroidism and to predict progression to ophthalmopathy. In total, 135 blood samples were TCR-sequenced: roughly 45 ophthalmopathy, under 85 hyperthyroidism and approximately 17 hyperthyroidism-to-ophthalmopathy patients. A discovery set of 90 to 100 patients (more than 40 ophthalmopathy, 55 to 65 stable hyperthyroidism) was enrolled to explore V-J signatures distinguishing ophthalmopathy from hyperthyroidism. An independent validation cohort was composed of about 20 hyperthyroidism patients and around 16 patients who later progressed from hyperthyroidism to ophthalmopathy. In several hyperthyroidism patients, the T-cell repertoire of thyroid tissue was compared with the T-cell repertoire of blood. Following sample collection, hyperthyroidism patients were given methimazole at a starting dose of 30 mg daily, and ophthalmopathy patients were given high-dose intravenous methylprednisolone. The 75 to 100 discovery patients were randomly split 7:3 into training and test sets.

V gives up 4 bases and J gives up 2 bases, and the segment between their germline ends measures 8 bases. The germline V gene provides CDR1 MNHNS and CDR2 SASEGT. The CDR3 spans 13 residues, from the cysteine through the phenylalanine. Left in the record is the CDR3 DNA by itself, 39 bases read in frame from the first base. Hyperthyroidism was considered stable if no progression to ophthalmopathy occurred within 18 months of follow-up. Hyperthyroidism patients were newly diagnosed, were aged 18 to 65 years, and had a disease duration under 2 months. Anyone with other autoimmune diseases, uncontrolled infections, pregnancy or lactation was excluded from the study. Clinical symptoms, serum thyroxine, TRAb, thyroid ultrasound and orbital computed tomography were used for diagnosis. Ficoll-Paque density gradient centrifugation was used to isolate PBMCs from 9.5 to 10 ml of fresh peripheral blood. Total RNA was extracted using Trizol reagent, and RNA quality was checked on an Agilent 2100 Bioanalyzer.

The research as a whole found: In validation, the model predicted ophthalmopathy progression with roughly 68% sensitivity and around 72% specificity; about a dozen predicted patients were CT-confirmed with GO in a median of around 6.5 months. The 13-signature model separated ophthalmopathy from stable hyperthyroidism with around 90% sensitivity and 81.08% specificity in cross-validation, and 80%/75% in the test set. Most of the expanded thyroid clonotypes with a frequency above 0.001 were also detected in blood, and it was suggested that the thyroid immune response may be reflected by blood repertoires. No statistical method was used to set the sample size in advance, and the investigators knew which group each participant was assigned to.

TCR beta CDR3 regions were amplified from RNA transcripts for repertoire sequencing. The first round of RT-PCR was done with HTBI primers and the Qiagen OneStep RT-PCR kit, and was followed by a second round of multiplex PCR, then size selection and purification. The libraries underwent paired-end sequencing with 100 bp reads on an Illumina HiSeq2000. Turning to the authors' computational methods: SOAPnuke was used to process the reads, throwing out any read that had adapters, had uncalled bases, had a mean Phred below 15, or lacked an exact constant-primer or identifier match. High-quality paired reads were merged with COPE v1.2.5. Clonotypes were defined as unique nucleotide sequences and were aligned to IMGT TRB V, D and J references using MiTCR v1.1. Analysis was restricted to V-J combinations with a frequency above 0.0001, which covered 99% to 99.2% of repertoires. A TCR clonal expansion and chaos score per V-J combination was defined as the ratio of F50 clonal expansion to chaos observed in the TCRdist matrix. Features were reduced by Welch's t-statistics and random forest to 10 to 15 V-J combinations, which fed a naive Bayes classifier. The Morisita-Horn index was used to measure how similar the thyroid and blood repertoires were. TCRdb handled the public reads itself, with Q25 trimming in fastp and clone calling in MiXCR, and kept productive beta chains. Records with the same CDR3 protein are collapsed into one entry carrying the most frequent genes and DNA. The V and J calls come from TCRdb's annotation, not from the publication. This sample holds roughly 380,000 distinct CDR3 sequences; roughly 15% were observed only once. The ten largest clones add up to approximately 7% of the sample.

The clonotype was recovered from a woman in her late teens or twenties with stable Graves' hyperthyroidism. Donor details come from another sample of the same person, matched by shared clones. Here the chain combines TRBV6-1 and TRBJ2-5; a confident D gene designation cannot be given. The specimen sequenced was peripheral blood. The DNA sequence is TGTGCCAGCAGTGTTGGCGTACAAGAGACCCAGTACTTC. Translated, this gives CASSVGVQETQYF.